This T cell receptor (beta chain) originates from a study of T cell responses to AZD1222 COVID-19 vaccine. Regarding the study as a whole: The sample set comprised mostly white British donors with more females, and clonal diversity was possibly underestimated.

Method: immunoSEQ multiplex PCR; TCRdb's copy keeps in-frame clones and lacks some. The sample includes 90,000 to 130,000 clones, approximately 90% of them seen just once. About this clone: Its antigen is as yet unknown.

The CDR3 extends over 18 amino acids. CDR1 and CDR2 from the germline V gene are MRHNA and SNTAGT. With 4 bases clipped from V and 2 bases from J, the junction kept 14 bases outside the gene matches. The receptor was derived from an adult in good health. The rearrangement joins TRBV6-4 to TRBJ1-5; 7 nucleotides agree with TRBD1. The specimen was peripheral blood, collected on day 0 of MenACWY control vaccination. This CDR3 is CASSGIRQGRTGNQPQHF. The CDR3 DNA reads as TGTGCCAGCAGTGGCATTAGACAGGGACGGACCGGCAATCAGCCCCAGCATTTT.